Below are 30 T cell receptor beta chains sequenced from a single sample in a study of identical twins. TCRdb re-called the 5' RACE reads through MiXCR, storing one row per CDR3 protein. The sample carries 200,000 to 250,000 distinct CDR3 sequences, around 8% recorded once. This sample also appeared in a second study, on yellow fever vaccine responses in identical twins.

Material: memory (CD45RO+) T cells sorted from blood. The receptors shown here come from a woman aged 18-29 years in good health.

This clonotype appeared many times. For the CDR3, the DNA is TGTGCCAGCAGTTTCGGGATAGTCTTGGCCAATGAGCAGTTCTTC. It encodes CASSFGIVLANEQFF. The gene calls are TRBV28 and TRBJ2-1; TRBD2 might be the D (5 bases). The CDR3 is 15 amino acids. Germline V gives CDR1 MDHEN, CDR2 SYDVKM. Trimming stripped 3 bases from V and 6 bases from J, with 15 bases between.

This clonotype was counted many times. V usage is TRBV2 and J usage is TRBJ2-3, with 9 positions matching TRBD2. The CDR3 is 16 residues long. Germline V gene data show CDR1 as SNHLY and CDR2 as FYNNEI. V shed 6 bases and J 4 bases; nucleotides not matched to a gene: 11. The CDR3 coding sequence is TGTGCCAGCAGAATACTAGCGGGCCCACCCGCAGATACGCAGTATTTT. This sequence encodes CASRILAGPPADTQYF.

This clonotype was recorded a few times. The J gene is TRBJ2-7, the V gene TRBV4-3; 9 nucleotides agree with TRBD2. V shed 4 bases and J 0 bases; nucleotides not matched to a gene: 10. The germline V gene encodes CDR1 LGHNA and CDR2 YSLEER. This CDR3 is 17 amino acids long. CDR3 DNA sequence: TGCGCCAGCAGCCGAGTGGATAGCGGGAGAAGCTCCTACGAGCAGTACTTC. Translating gives CASSRVDSGRSSYEQYF.

This clonotype appeared a few times. This chain joins TRBV7-2 and TRBJ2-1; 14 bases line up with TRBD2. V trimming: 4 bases; J trimming: 12 bases; junction bases outside the gene matches: 5. Per the germline V gene, CDR1 is SGHTA and CDR2 is FQGNSA. This CDR3 comprises 14 residues. The CDR3 bases are TGTGCCAGCAGCTCCGGGACTAGCGGGGGTGTGCAGTTCTTC. Its translation is CASSSGTSGGVQFF.

This clonotype was detected only a few times. This rearrangement joins TRBV27 to TRBJ2-7; 7 nucleotides align to TRBD1. The CDR3 has 15 residues. Germline CDR1 reads MNHEY; CDR2 reads SMNVEV (reference sequence). The V gene end was trimmed by 7 bases and the J gene end by 2 bases; junction bases not matched to a gene: 11. The CDR3 DNA is TGTGCCAGCACCCCTGGACCGGGACAGACCTACGAGCAGTACTTC. Translated: CASTPGPGQTYEQYF.

This clonotype was counted ten times or more. The V and J genes are TRBV29-1 and TRBJ2-3; 7 positions match TRBD2. The CDR3 totals 13 residues. Germline V gene data show CDR1 as SQVTM and CDR2 as ANQGSEA. Trimming at V came to 6 bases and at J to 10 bases, leaving 13 bases not matched to a gene. CDR3 sequence: CSVLSGKGLAQYF. DNA of the CDR3: TGCAGCGTCTTGAGCGGGAAGGGGCTAGCGCAGTATTTT.

CDR3 amino acids: CAWSPINYEQYF. The CDR3 DNA reads as TGTGCCTGGAGTCCTATAAACTACGAGCAGTACTTC. This rearrangement joins TRBV30 to TRBJ2-7; D unresolved. Germline V gene sequence: CDR1 GTSNPN, CDR2 SVGIG (reference sequence). The CDR3 totals 12 residues. V dropped 2 bases and J dropped 3 bases, with 8 bases sitting between them.

This clonotype was counted at least ten times. In DNA form, the CDR3 reads TGTGCCAGCAGCTTCGGACGAGACACCGGGGAGCTGTTTTTT. It yields the protein CASSFGRDTGELFF. The chain uses TRBV5-5 and TRBJ2-2; no clear D. Germline CDR1 SGHKS, CDR2 YYEKEE (reference sequence). This CDR3 spans 14 amino acids. Trimming left V 2 bases short and J 3 bases short, with 8 bases between.

The chain carries TRBV7-3 and TRBJ2-1; TRBD2 matches 13 bases. After removal of 6 bases from V and 9 bases from J, the junction contained 5 bases not matched to a gene. Germline V gene lookup returns CDR1 SGHTA and CDR2 FQGTGA. The CDR3 length is 14 residues. The CDR3 protein is CASSTSGGAGEQFF. Here the CDR3 DNA reads TGTGCCAGCAGTACTAGCGGGGGGGCCGGTGAGCAGTTCTTC.

This rearrangement joins TRBV4-1 to TRBJ2-7; D is undetermined. Trimming removed 4 bases from V and 4 bases from J, with 11 bases in between. Germline CDR1 is MGHRA and CDR2 is YSYEKL. The length of the CDR3 is 13 residues. The CDR3 protein is CASSRLSDYEQYF. In DNA form, the CDR3 reads TGCGCCAGCAGCCGCCTCTCGGATTACGAGCAGTACTTC.

There are many counts of this clonotype. The V call is TRBV19, the J call TRBJ1-1, with D possibly matching TRBD1 (6 bases). The CDR3 length is 14 residues. Trimming took 6 bases from V and 0 from J, leaving 11 bases between them. Germline-derived CDR1 and CDR2 are LNHDA and SQIVND (reference sequence). CDR3 loop: CASSRQELNTEAFF. CDR3 DNA: TGTGCCAGTAGCCGACAGGAGCTGAACACTGAAGCTTTCTTT.

There are many counts of this clonotype. The chain links TRBV5-1 to TRBJ1-1; 7 bases are a match to TRBD1. Germline V lookup: CDR1 SGHRS, CDR2 YFSETQ. Trimming at V came to 4 bases and at J to 0 bases, leaving 9 bases not matched to a gene. CDR3 length: 16 amino acids. The CDR3 DNA follows: TGCGCCAGCAGCGCCGGGACAGACCTTATGAACACTGAAGCTTTCTTT. Protein sequence: CASSAGTDLMNTEAFF.

This clonotype was seen more than once but under ten times. This rearrangement joins TRBV29-1 to TRBJ2-7; weak D call: TRBD2 (6 bases). V was shortened by 6 bases and J by 6 bases, with 12 bases between the two germline ends. The CDR3 loop spans 11 amino acids. The germline gives CDR1 SQVTM, CDR2 ANQGSEA. The CDR3 loop is CSVLGGGEQYF. For the CDR3, the DNA is TGCAGCGTCCTGGGGGGTGGCGAGCAGTACTTC.

J is TRBJ1-1 and V is TRBV15; unclear D gene. This CDR3 contains 14 residues. Germline V gene data show CDR1 as LNHNV and CDR2 as YYDKDF (reference sequence). V lost 0 bases and J 3 bases, leaving 8 bases between the germline ends. The CDR3 bases are TGTGCCACCAGCAGAGATTTAGTGGACACTGAAGCTTTCTTT. It translates to CATSRDLVDTEAFF.

This clonotype was detected a few times. The rearrangement joins TRBV12-3 or TRBV12-4 to TRBJ2-4; tentatively, D is TRBD1 (5 bases). CDR3 size: 16 residues. V gave up 2 bases and J gave up 6 bases, with 17 bases separating them. CDR3 nucleotides: TGTGCCAGCAGTTTACAAGTAGGACACCGGATAAACATTCAGTACTTC. It encodes CASSLQVGHRINIQYF.

The V call is TRBV30, the J call TRBJ1-2; no definite D call. Trimming stripped 4 bases from V and 6 bases from J, with 6 bases between. CDR1 is GTSNPN, CDR2 SVGIG, per germline (reference sequence). The CDR3 spans 10 residues. As DNA, the CDR3 is TGTGCCTGGAACCTCAATGGCTACACCTTC. Encoded protein: CAWNLNGYTF.

This clonotype showed up just a few times. This chain connects TRBV4-1 to TRBJ2-7, with D perhaps matching TRBD2 (6 bases). The CDR3 totals 15 residues. V was cut by 3 bases and J by 0 bases, with 12 bases left in between. CDR1 and CDR2 from the germline V gene are MGHRA and YSYEKL. The chain's CDR3 is CASSHPWRDSYEQYF. In DNA, the CDR3 is TGCGCCAGCAGCCATCCATGGAGGGACTCCTACGAGCAGTACTTC.

This clonotype showed up many times. The V and J genes are TRBV4-3 and TRBJ2-7; D is possibly TRBD2 (5 bases). Germline V lookup: CDR1 LGHNA, CDR2 YSLEER. V lost 0 bases and J lost 3, with 6 bases in between. This CDR3 has 13 residues. The CDR3, as DNA: TGCGCCAGCAGCCAAGACGGGAACTACGAGCAGTACTTC. It is translated as CASSQDGNYEQYF.

This clonotype has only a few counts. Relative to the germline gene, one junction end is altered; a read error may explain this. The gene calls are TRBV7-8 and TRBJ1-1, with TRBD1 identical over 8 bases. This CDR3 comprises 14 residues. CDR1 SGHVS and CDR2 FQNEAQ come from the germline V gene. The CDR3 spells CASSYRTGNSEAFF. Here the CDR3 DNA reads TGTGCCAGCAGCTACCGGACAGGGAACTCTGAAGCTTTCTTT.

This clonotype has just a few counts. The rearrangement uses TRBV18 and TRBJ1-1; the match to TRBD1 covers 7 bases. This CDR3 has 14 residues. CDR1 and CDR2 from the germline V gene are KGHSH and LQKENI. With V trimmed by 3 bases and J by 5 bases, 6 bases remained unmatched. CDR3 DNA sequence: TGTGCCAGCTCACCCTTCCCGGACAGGACTGAAGCTTTCTTT. The encoded protein is CASSPFPDRTEAFF.

This clonotype appeared a few times. V gene TRBV25-1 combines with J gene TRBJ2-7; TRBD1 is a possible D gene (6 bases). The CDR3 consists of 17 residues. Germline-derived CDR1 and CDR2 are MGHDK and SYGVNS. With 4 bases removed from V and 5 bases from J, the gap between germline ends came to 24 bases. The CDR3 sequence: CASSGHRGQGTIDEQYF. In DNA form, the CDR3 reads TGTGCCAGCAGTGGCCATCGAGGGCAGGGGACGATCGACGAGCAGTACTTC.

This clonotype was picked up many times. CDR3 sequence: CASSLVVGVGEQFF. DNA of the CDR3: TGCGCCAGCAGCTTGGTAGTCGGCGTGGGTGAGCAGTTCTTC. The chain recombines TRBV5-1 with TRBJ2-1, with unresolved D. CDR1 and CDR2 (germline): SGHRS, YFSETQ. CDR3 length: 14 amino acids. V was trimmed by 0 bases and J by 9 bases, leaving 13 bases between them.

This clonotype was found a few times. The chain links TRBV4-1 to TRBJ2-7, with D perhaps matching TRBD2 (6 bases). CDR1 and CDR2 (germline): MGHRA, YSYEKL. V gave up 0 bases and J gave up 4 bases, with 19 bases separating them. This CDR3 is built from 17 residues. The CDR3 protein is CASSQDTVRDSGYEQYF. CDR3 in DNA: TGCGCCAGCAGCCAAGACACCGTACGGGACTCAGGATACGAGCAGTACTTC.

The V call is TRBV7-8, the J call TRBJ2-7; 12 nucleotides match TRBD2. V dropped 5 bases and J dropped 6; count of bases not matched to a gene: 8. The CDR3 covers 15 residues. CDR1 is SGHVS and CDR2 is FQNEAQ in the germline V gene. The CDR3 nucleotides read TGTGCCAGCAGCCTATTGACTAGCGGGAGAGCCGAGCAGTACTTC. Translated: CASSLLTSGRAEQYF.

In this sample, this clonotype turned up a few times. The J gene is TRBJ2-1, the V gene TRBV11-2; D unclear. CDR1 and CDR2 from the germline V gene are SGHAT and FQNNGV. Between the trimmed V and J ends, which lost 5 bases and 4 bases, there was a span of 15 bases. The CDR3 length is 15 residues. CDR3 bases: TGTGCCAGCAGCCCCTATCTGATTACATACAATGAGCAGTTCTTC. It codes for CASSPYLITYNEQFF.

About this clonotype itself: This may come from a read error, since a much larger clone is one base off. The chain carries TRBV13 and TRBJ2-3, with unresolved D. This CDR3 is built from 11 residues. CDR1 and CDR2 (germline): PRHDT, FYEKMQ (reference sequence). CDR3 bases: TGTGCCAGCGGCTTTGAAGATACGCAGTATTTT. Residues: CASGFEDTQYF.

CDR3 coding DNA: TGTGCCAGCAGCTCCGGCTACATTCAGTACTTC. Its translation is CASSSGYIQYF. V usage is TRBV7-2 and J usage is TRBJ2-4; D is unresolved. The V end lost 4 bases, the J end lost 8 bases, and 6 bases lay between the germline ends. In germline, CDR1 is SGHTA, CDR2 FQGNSA. The CDR3 loop spans 11 amino acids. The complete variable domain, with remaining parts taken from reference TRBV7-2 and TRBJ2-4, reads GAGVSQSPSNKVTEKGKDVELRCDPISGHTALYWYRQSLGQGLEFLIYFQGNSAPDKSGLPSDRFSAERTGGSVSTLTIQRTQQEDSAVYLCASSSGYIQYFGAGTRLSVL.

The sample holds many counts of this clonotype. This chain joins TRBV4-1 and TRBJ2-1; a possible D gene is TRBD2 (6 bases). CDR3 length: 15 amino acids. The V gene lost 2 bases and the J gene lost 8 bases, with 16 bases spanning the gap. Germline V gives CDR1 MGHRA, CDR2 YSYEKL. CDR3 residues: CASSQPGGERDEQFF. CDR3 nucleotide sequence: TGCGCCAGCAGCCAACCCGGAGGGGAAAGGGATGAGCAGTTCTTC.

Many counts were recorded for this clonotype. The chain combines TRBV7-2 with TRBJ1-2; 12 bases align to TRBD1. This CDR3 is 15 amino acids long. J gave up 8 bases and V 6 bases, and 10 bases lay outside the gene matches. The germline V gene encodes CDR1 SGHTA and CDR2 FQGNSA. CDR3 region: CASSSGTGGAYGYTF. The DNA of the CDR3 is TGTGCCAGCAGTTCCGGGACAGGGGGCGCGTACGGCTACACCTTC.

This clonotype was seen many times. V gene TRBV5-1 combines with J gene TRBJ1-1; D may be TRBD1 (6 bases). This CDR3 is built from 15 residues. V lost 2 bases and J 6 bases, leaving 17 bases between the germline ends. Germline V gene sequence: CDR1 SGHRS, CDR2 YFSETQ. CDR3 nucleotides: TGCGCCAGCAGCTTCTTGGCACAGGGAGGTGCTGAAGCTTTCTTT. Protein: CASSFLAQGGAEAFF. Looking up the rest from reference TRBV5-1 and TRBJ1-1 gives the full variable domain: KAGVTQTPRYLIKTRGQQVTLSCSPISGHRSVSWYQQTPGQGLQFLFEYFSETQRNKGNFPGRFSGRQFSNSRSEMNVSTLELGDSALYLCASSFLAQGGAEAFFGQGTRLTVV.